The clone carrying this T cell receptor beta chain is a singleton in its sample. Profiled with immunoSEQ multiplex PCR; TCRdb holds only in-frame clones, not every one. The data hold about 120,000 clones, with approximately 90% observed a single time. These data are taken from a study of control samples from healthy donors and cancer patients. Germline lookup yields CDR1 SGHKS and CDR2 YYEKEE (reference sequence). The germline V and J ends were trimmed by 0 bases and 0 bases, with 7 bases remaining between them. The length of the CDR3 is 16 residues. The sequenced material came from blood. This clonotype originated in a woman in her sixties or seventies in good health. This chain links TRBV5-5 with TRBJ1-6; D might be TRBD1 (5 bases). The CDR3, as DNA: TGTGCCAGCAGCTTGGGGGGCAGCTCCTATAATTCACCCCTCCACTTT. Its translation is CASSLGGSSYNSPLHF. The full variable domain, rest sourced from reference TRBV5-5 and TRBJ1-6, is DAGVTQSPTHLIKTRGQQVTLRCSPISGHKSVSWYQQVLGQGPQFIFQYYEKEERGRGNFPDRFSARQFPNYSSELNVNALLLGDSALYLCASSLGGSSYNSPLHFGNGTRLTVT.